These 14 T cell receptor beta chains were all obtained from the same sample, sequenced in a study of T cells after yellow fever vaccination. MiXCR was run by TCRdb on the 5' RACE reads, yielding one entry per CDR3 protein. This sample has 250,000 to 400,000 distinct CDR3 sequences, with approximately 4% found just once. The source was PBMCs, collected 5 days after the yellow fever booster vaccination. The source of these receptors is a man younger than 35 who received the YFV17D yellow fever vaccine.

There are many counts of this clonotype. The J gene is TRBJ2-7, the V gene TRBV5-1; D is possibly TRBD2 (7 bases). V was clipped by 4 bases and J by 5 bases, with 16 bases between them. This CDR3 is 14 amino acids long. Germline CDR1 reads SGHRS; CDR2 reads YFSETQ. The chain's CDR3 is CASSAPGGQNEQYF. CDR3 coding DNA: TGCGCCAGCAGCGCTCCGGGGGGCCAAAACGAGCAGTACTTC.

This clonotype was recorded a few times. The rearrangement joins TRBV25-1 to TRBJ2-1; 8 bases line up with TRBD1. This CDR3 has 14 residues. CDR1 is MGHDK, CDR2 SYGVNS, per germline. Germline trimming cut 5 bases from V and 6 bases from J; bases unmatched to any gene: 6. The CDR3 protein is CASSLQGGLNEQFF. The CDR3 region has the DNA TGTGCCAGCAGTTTACAGGGGGGCCTCAATGAGCAGTTCTTC.

This clonotype was detected only a few times. V usage is TRBV4-1 and J usage is TRBJ2-5; 8 nucleotides line up with TRBD2. This CDR3 contains 15 residues. With 4 bases clipped from V and 4 bases from J, the junction kept 8 bases outside the gene matches. CDR1 MGHRA and CDR2 YSYEKL come from the germline V gene. The CDR3 is CASSRYGGGGETQYF. The CDR3 DNA sequence: TGCGCCAGCAGCCGCTACGGGGGGGGAGGAGAGACCCAGTACTTC.

The chain combines TRBV15 with TRBJ2-1, with D unresolved. The CDR3 consists of 12 residues. Germline V CDR1 and CDR2: LNHNV, YYDKDF (reference sequence). Trimming removed 3 bases from V and 8 bases from J, with 8 bases in between. The CDR3 DNA reads as TGTGCCACCAGCAGGATAGGAGATGAGCAGTTCTTC. Its translation is CATSRIGDEQFF.

At least ten counts were recorded for this clonotype. V gene TRBV25-1 combines with J gene TRBJ2-3; D uncertain. The CDR3 length is 14 residues. The germline V gene encodes CDR1 MGHDK and CDR2 SYGVNS. V gave up 6 bases and J gave up 2 bases, with 12 bases separating them. The DNA for the CDR3 is TGTGCCAGCAGGCCCCAGGTCCCCACAGATACGCAGTATTTT. Protein sequence: CASRPQVPTDTQYF.

V is TRBV9 and J is TRBJ1-2; 8 nucleotides line up with TRBD1. Trimming removed 4 bases from V and 7 bases from J; junction bases left unmatched: 3. Per the germline V gene, CDR1 is SGDLS and CDR2 is YYNGEE. This CDR3 is 12 amino acids long. The DNA of the CDR3 is TGTGCCAGCAGCTATGACAGGGGTGGCTACACCTTC. It is translated as CASSYDRGGYTF.

This clonotype was seen only a few times. V and J are TRBV7-9 and TRBJ2-5; TRBD2 might be the D (5 bases). This CDR3 has 14 residues. CDR1 is SEHNR and CDR2 is FQNEAQ in the germline V gene (reference sequence). V shed 3 bases and J shed 1 base, with 9 bases lying between them. This CDR3 reads CASSFRGFQETQYF. The CDR3 bases are TGTGCCAGCAGCTTTAGAGGGTTCCAAGAGACCCAGTACTTC. The full variable domain, completed using reference TRBV7-9 and TRBJ2-5, is DTGVSQNPRHKITKRGQNVTFRCDPISEHNRLYWYRQTLGQGPEFLTYFQNEAQLEKSRLLSDRFSAERPKGSFSTLEIQRTEQGDSAMYLCASSFRGFQETQYFGPGTRLLVL.

This clonotype was observed at least ten times. J is TRBJ2-1 and V is TRBV7-9; TRBD2 might be the D (5 bases). Per the germline V gene, CDR1 is SEHNR and CDR2 is FQNEAQ (reference sequence). Trimming removed 3 bases at V and 1 base at J, with 10 bases between. CDR3 size: 15 residues. This CDR3 is CASSFRGSSYNEQFF. CDR3 DNA sequence: TGTGCCAGCAGCTTCCGGGGATCATCCTACAATGAGCAGTTCTTC.

J is TRBJ2-6 and V is TRBV19; D assignment may be TRBD1 or TRBD2 (5 bases each). V was pared by 7 bases and J by 4 bases, with 23 bases between. The CDR3 is made up of 18 amino acids. Germline V gives CDR1 LNHDA, CDR2 SQIVND (reference sequence). The CDR3 reads CASTLWGTPGAGANVLTF. The CDR3 DNA sequence: TGTGCCAGTACCCTATGGGGGACCCCCGGTGCCGGGGCCAACGTCCTGACTTTC.

The chain links TRBV12-3 or TRBV12-4 to TRBJ1-5; D is uncertain. Trimming removed 0 bases from V and 4 bases from J, with 10 bases in between. CDR3 length: 15 amino acids. The CDR3 nucleotides are TGTGCCAGCAGTTTAGCAGGGTCCCCGAATCAGCCCCAGCATTTT. This gives the protein CASSLAGSPNQPQHF.

The chain carries TRBV7-2 and TRBJ1-2; D call uncertain. This CDR3 comprises 14 residues. The germline V gene has CDR1 SGHTA and CDR2 FQGNSA. Trimming stripped 5 bases from V and 3 bases from J, with 13 bases between. CDR3 sequence (DNA): TGTGCCAGCAGCATATCAGTTTTCGACTATGGCTACACCTTC. Translated, it gives CASSISVFDYGYTF.

This clonotype was detected a few times. The chain couples TRBV20-1 to TRBJ2-2; 12 bases line up with TRBD2. The CDR3 is 14 residues long. In germline, CDR1 is DFQATT, CDR2 SNEGSKA (reference sequence). J lost 7 bases, V lost 5 bases, and 5 bases had no gene match. For the CDR3, the DNA is TGCAGTGCTTCTAGCGGGGGGGCCGGCGGGGAGCTGTTTTTT. It specifies CSASSGGAGGELFF.

The chain employs TRBV12-3 or TRBV12-4 and TRBJ2-5; D assignment may be TRBD1 or TRBD2 (5 bases each). V was pared by 5 bases and J by 9 bases, with 16 bases between. The CDR3 totals 13 residues. The CDR3 sequence is CASSPARRGAQYF. CDR3 coding DNA: TGTGCCAGCAGTCCAGCCAGGCGAGGGGCCCAGTACTTC.

The chain has TRBV7-3 and TRBJ1-5, with D possibly TRBD1 on 6 matching bases. The V end lost 4 bases, the J end lost 11 bases, and 15 bases lay between the germline ends. The CDR3 runs to 13 residues. CDR1 SGHTA and CDR2 FQGTGA come from the germline V gene. CDR3 protein: CASSSQEGGAQHF. CDR3 nucleotide sequence: TGTGCCAGCAGCTCCCAGGAGGGGGGGGCCCAGCATTTT.